The 14 T cell receptor beta chains listed next were all sequenced from one sample in a study of OX40 agonist ivuxolimab in advanced cancers. The data were produced by immunoSEQ multiplex PCR, yet TCRdb's version contains in-frame clones alone and is incomplete. This table holds 53,000 or so clones, about 83% found once. Sequenced here: CD4+ or CD8+ T cells sorted from blood, sampled in a trial of the OX40 agonist ivuxolimab. These receptors all stem from an adult with an advanced solid tumor such as melanoma, head and neck, liver or kidney cancer.

As regards this clone: Additional DNA sequences in this sample encode the identical CDR3. The chain joins TRBV5-4 to TRBJ2-1; D unresolved. This CDR3 is built from 13 residues. Germline CDR1 SGHNT, CDR2 YYREEE (reference sequence). The V end lost 3 bases, the J end lost 3 bases, and 7 bases lay between the germline ends. CDR3 DNA: TGTGCCAGCAGCTCACGAAACTACAATGAGCAGTTCTTC. Translation: CASSSRNYNEQFF. The full variable domain, completed using reference TRBV5-4 and TRBJ2-1, is ETGVTQSPTHLIKTRGQQVTLRCSSQSGHNTVSWYQQALGQGPQFIFQYYREEENGRGNFPPRFSGLQFPNYSSELNVNALELDDSALYLCASSSRNYNEQFFGPGTRLTVL.

The rearrangement uses TRBV5-8 and TRBJ1-1, with a weak D call TRBD1 (5 bases). V was clipped by 4 bases and J by 3 bases, with 13 bases between them. This CDR3 is 14 amino acids long. The germline CDR1 and CDR2 sequences are SGHTS and YDEGEE. In DNA form, the CDR3 reads TGTGCCAGCAGCCTCTTGGGGGAGGACACTGAAGCTTTCTTT. It yields the protein CASSLLGEDTEAFF. Full variable domain (outside the CDR3, taken from reference TRBV5-8 and TRBJ1-1): EAGVTQSPTHLIKTRGQQATLRCSPISGHTSVYWYQQALGLGLQFLLWYDEGEERNRGNFPPRFSGRQFPNYSSELNVNALELEDSALYLCASSLLGEDTEAFFGQGTRLTVV.

In this sample, this clone turned up once. The gene calls are TRBV11-2 and TRBJ2-7; 9 positions agree with TRBD1. This CDR3 region has 15 residues. CDR1 and CDR2 (germline): SGHAT, FQNNGV. The V segment lost 7 bases and the J segment 4 bases; nucleotides outside the gene matches: 11. CDR3 loop: CASTLGQGSWYEQYF. The CDR3 region has the DNA TGTGCCAGCACCCTGGGACAGGGAAGTTGGTACGAGCAGTACTTC. Full variable domain (missing parts from reference TRBV11-2 and TRBJ2-7): EAGVAQSPRYKIIEKRQSVAFWCNPISGHATLYWYQQILGQGPKLLIQFQNNGVVDDSQLPKDRFSAERLKGVDSTLKIQPAKLEDSAVYLCASTLGQGSWYEQYFGPGTRLTVT.

The chain couples TRBV6-6 to TRBJ2-2; tentative D call: TRBD2 (5 bases). The CDR3 runs 15 residues. CDR1 and CDR2 from the germline V gene are MNHNY and SVGAGI (reference sequence). Between the trimmed V and J ends, which lost 3 bases and 4 bases, there was a span of 12 bases. The DNA for the CDR3 is TGTGCCAGCAGTTATTACGGGGTGGGCACCGGGGAGCTGTTTTTT. Protein: CASSYYGVGTGELFF.

V is TRBV18 and J is TRBJ1-2; no clear D gene. The CDR3 spans 15 residues. Trimming pared 2 bases from V and 0 bases from J, leaving 10 bases between. Germline-derived CDR1 and CDR2 are KGHSH and LQKENI. The CDR3 sequence: CASSPTAATNYGYTF. DNA of the CDR3: TGTGCCAGCTCACCAACGGCAGCTACTAACTATGGCTACACCTTC.

This rearrangement joins TRBV14 to TRBJ1-1; D ambiguous. The CDR3 covers 13 residues. V dropped 3 bases and J dropped 3 bases, with 8 bases sitting between them. Germline values: CDR1 SGHDN, CDR2 FVKESK. The CDR3 DNA sequence: TGTGCCAGCAGCCAGGGGTTGGACACTGAAGCTTTCTTT. Encoded protein: CASSQGLDTEAFF. Full variable domain (outside the CDR3, taken from reference TRBV14 and TRBJ1-1): EAGVTQFPSHSVIEKGQTVTLRCDPISGHDNLYWYRRVMGKEIKFLLHFVKESKQDESGMPNNRFLAERTGGTYSTLKVQPAELEDSGVYFCASSQGLDTEAFFGQGTRLTVV.

The CDR3 region is CASSNPLEDLPGEQFF. In nucleotides, the CDR3 is TGTGCCAGCAGCAATCCACTAGAAGATTTACCGGGCGAGCAGTTCTTC. V and J are TRBV21-1 and TRBJ2-1; no DNA check was done on the table's D call, TRBD2. TRBV21-1 is a pseudogene. The CDR3 contains 16 residues.

The V and J genes are TRBV4-2 and TRBJ2-2, with TRBD2 matching over 14 bases. CDR3 length: 17 amino acids. V lost 1 base to trimming and J lost 5 bases; unmatched junction nucleotides: 3. Germline V gives CDR1 LGHNA, CDR2 YNFKEQ. The CDR3: CASSQGLAGGHTGELFF. CDR3 sequence (DNA): TGTGCCAGCAGCCAAGGACTAGCGGGGGGGCATACCGGGGAGCTGTTTTTT.

This clone was observed a single time. The gene calls are TRBV29-1 and TRBJ1-2, with 8 bases that match TRBD1. The germline gives CDR1 SQVTM, CDR2 ANQGSEA. The CDR3 spans 15 residues. The ends lost 5 bases at V and 2 bases at J; junction bases unmatched: 10. The CDR3 reads CSVYLRQGPNYGYTF. The CDR3 DNA reads TGCAGCGTTTACCTCCGACAGGGGCCGAACTATGGCTACACCTTC. Full variable domain (outside the CDR3, taken from reference TRBV29-1 and TRBJ1-2): SAVISQKPSRDICQRGTSLTIQCQVDSQVTMMFWYRQQPGQSLTLIATANQGSEATYESGFVIDKFPISRPNLTFSTLTVSNMSPEDSSIYLCSVYLRQGPNYGYTFGSGTRLTVV.

The V gene is TRBV9, the J gene TRBJ2-5, with 8 bases identical to TRBD2. CDR1 is SGDLS, CDR2 YYNGEE, per germline. The CDR3 loop spans 15 amino acids. Trimming cost V 0 bases and J 5 bases; bases outside gene matches: 6. In DNA, the CDR3 is TGTGCCAGCAGCGTAGGAGCCCGGGAGGGGGAGACCCAGTACTTC. Its protein product is CASSVGAREGETQYF.

The CDR3 region has the DNA TGCGCCAGCAGCTTGGAAGGGCCTCGGCGGGGAAACACCATATATTTT. It is translated as CASSLEGPRRGNTIYF. The J gene is TRBJ1-3, the V gene TRBV5-1; no firm D call. The germline CDR1 and CDR2 sequences are SGHRS and YFSETQ. The CDR3 consists of 16 residues. V lost 0 bases and J 4 bases, leaving 14 bases between the germline ends.

The genes are TRBV9 and TRBJ2-5; 7 bases map to TRBD2. Germline loops: CDR1 SGDLS, CDR2 YYNGEE. The CDR3 is made up of 15 amino acids. Trimming removed 4 bases from V and 3 bases from J; junction bases left unmatched: 9. The CDR3 loop reads CASSFTMGGKETQYF. CDR3 bases: TGTGCCAGCAGCTTTACCATGGGAGGGAAAGAGACCCAGTACTTC.

The chain carries TRBV9 and TRBJ1-3; TRBD1 is a possible D gene (6 bases). V was shortened by 2 bases and J by 7 bases, with 13 bases between the two germline ends. Germline CDR1 is SGDLS and CDR2 is YYNGEE. The CDR3 runs to 14 residues. The CDR3 bases are TGTGCCAGCAGCGTCAACTACAGGGCCAACACCATATATTTT. Translation: CASSVNYRANTIYF.

CDR3 loop: CASRISGQRYGYTF. The CDR3 nucleotides read TGTGCCAGCAGAATCTCCGGACAGCGTTATGGCTACACCTTC. The rearrangement uses TRBV6-5 and TRBJ1-2; maybe TRBD1 (6 bases). The CDR3 is made up of 14 amino acids. The V and J ends lost 6 bases and 5 bases respectively, with 16 bases between them. Germline CDR1 MNHEY, CDR2 SVGAGI.